Below, 30 T cell receptor beta chains from the same sample are listed, as sequenced in a study of CD8 T cells in ankylosing spondylitis. MiXCR, applied by TCRdb to the 5' RACE reads, yields one record per CDR3 protein. Here the sample spans 250,000 to 400,000 distinct CDR3 sequences, approximately 10% being singletons. The sample was blood, either unsorted or a sorted T cell fraction (not recorded which). All receptors come from a female donor with ankylosing spondylitis or in good health (not recorded which).

This clonotype appeared a few times. This chain links TRBV5-1 with TRBJ1-4, with TRBD1 matching over 7 bases. The V gene's germline CDR1 is SGHRS and CDR2 YFSETQ. Germline trimming cut 4 bases from V and 0 bases from J; bases unmatched to any gene: 6. The CDR3 contains 16 residues. The CDR3 DNA follows: TGCGCCAGCAGCCCCGGGACAGTATCAACTAATGAAAAACTGTTTTTT. Protein: CASSPGTVSTNEKLFF.

This chain joins TRBV18 and TRBJ2-5, with 8 nucleotides matching TRBD2. Germline-derived CDR1 and CDR2 are KGHSH and LQKENI. The CDR3 length is 16 residues. The V gene end was trimmed by 3 bases and the J gene end by 1 base; junction bases not matched to a gene: 7. This CDR3 is CASSPLSGAFQETQYF. The CDR3 bases are TGTGCCAGCTCACCCCTTAGCGGGGCGTTCCAAGAGACCCAGTACTTC.

This clonotype was recorded at least ten times. The rearrangement joins TRBV20-1 to TRBJ1-6; D possibly corresponds to TRBD1 (6 bases). The germline V gene has CDR1 DFQATT and CDR2 SNEGSKA (reference sequence). The CDR3 runs 14 residues. Trimming left V 7 bases short and J 7 bases short, with 17 bases between. The CDR3 DNA reads as TGCAGTGTAACAACCGGGACACCAAATTCACCCCTCCACTTT. This sequence encodes CSVTTGTPNSPLHF.

This clonotype was picked up one time. The chain has TRBV4-1 and TRBJ2-2; D not resolved. Germline CDR1 is MGHRA and CDR2 is YSYEKL. V was cut by 1 base and J by 6 bases, with 9 bases left in between. CDR3 size: 14 residues. The CDR3 region is CASSQGAEAGELFF. The CDR3 nucleotides are TGCGCCAGCAGCCAAGGTGCCGAAGCCGGGGAGCTGTTTTTT.

This clonotype has ten or more counts. The chain employs TRBV5-1 and TRBJ1-1; a possible D gene is TRBD1 (5 bases). Trimming pared 7 bases from V and 1 base from J, leaving 20 bases between. The CDR3 has 16 amino acids. CDR1 SGHRS and CDR2 YFSETQ come from the germline V gene. CDR3 residues: CASRGIQGRTNTEAFF. CDR3 sequence (DNA): TGCGCCAGCCGAGGAATTCAGGGTAGGACGAACACTGAAGCTTTCTTT.

This clonotype was seen repeatedly, ten times or more. J is TRBJ1-2 and V is TRBV20-1, with a possible D match to TRBD1 (5 bases). The CDR3 covers 14 residues. Looked up from germline, CDR1 is DFQATT and CDR2 is SNEGSKA (reference sequence). V was trimmed by 0 bases and J by 5 bases, leaving 13 bases between them. The CDR3 reads CSARDGAGRYGYTF. CDR3 DNA: TGCAGTGCTAGAGATGGTGCGGGGCGGTATGGCTACACCTTC.

This clonotype was recorded many times. The chain has TRBV27 and TRBJ2-3; D may be TRBD2 (7 bases). CDR1 MNHEY and CDR2 SMNVEV come from the germline V gene (reference sequence). V shed 6 bases and J shed 2 bases, with 15 bases lying between them. This CDR3 is 15 amino acids long. This CDR3 reads CASSPGGGLTDTQYF. DNA for the CDR3: TGTGCCAGCAGCCCAGGCGGGGGCCTCACAGATACGCAGTATTTT.

This clonotype was counted only a few times. This chain connects TRBV7-2 to TRBJ2-7; D is perhaps TRBD1 (6 bases). The ends were cut back, 5 bases at V and 2 bases at J, with 13 bases in the middle. CDR3 size: 14 residues. CDR1 is SGHTA, CDR2 FQGNSA, per germline. The CDR3 spells CASSVDRYAYEQYF. Written as DNA, the CDR3 is TGTGCCAGCAGCGTAGACAGGTACGCCTACGAGCAGTACTTC.

This clonotype was counted ten times or more. The rearrangement joins TRBV10-3 to TRBJ2-3; D is ambiguous. This CDR3 region has 11 residues. Trimming pared 10 bases from V and 4 bases from J, leaving 9 bases between. CDR1 ENHRY and CDR2 SYGVKD come from the germline V gene. CDR3 sequence reads: CATSSPDTQYF. CDR3 DNA sequence: TGTGCCACCTCTTCTCCAGATACGCAGTATTTT.

This chain uses TRBV20-1 with TRBJ2-1, with TRBD2 as a possible D gene (5 bases). The V end was cut by 5 bases, the J end by 10 bases, with 9 bases between. Looked up from germline, CDR1 is DFQATT and CDR2 is SNEGSKA (reference sequence). The CDR3 totals 10 residues. The CDR3 DNA follows: TGCAGTGCTTGGACTCCCGAGCAGTTCTTC. This encodes CSAWTPEQFF.

Remarks on this clonotype: A single base separates this from a much larger clone, so it may be a read error. CDR3 sequence: CSAIPGGKGTDTQDF. CDR3 DNA: TGCAGTGCTATTCCCGGAGGGAAGGGTACAGATACGCAGGATTTT. The chain carries TRBV20-1 and TRBJ2-3, with a tentative D call TRBD2 (6 bases). The CDR3 loop spans 15 amino acids. Germline V CDR1 and CDR2: DFQATT, SNEGSKA (reference sequence).

This clonotype has ten or more counts. This chain uses TRBV5-1 with TRBJ1-4; D is uncertain. Germline-derived CDR1 and CDR2 are SGHRS and YFSETQ. V lost 4 bases to trimming and J lost 5 bases, with 9 bases between them. The CDR3 runs to 13 residues. Here the CDR3 DNA reads TGCGCCAGCAGCCCCGGTATCAATGAAAAACTGTTTTTT. It yields the protein CASSPGINEKLFF.

In its sample, this clonotype was seen a few times. The rearrangement uses TRBV20-1 and TRBJ2-1; 13 positions agree with TRBD2. The CDR3 has 15 amino acids. V shed 5 bases and J 7 bases; nucleotides not matched to a gene: 8. The germline V gene has CDR1 DFQATT and CDR2 SNEGSKA (reference sequence). This chain's CDR3 is CSADTTSGGKNEQFF. Here the CDR3 DNA reads TGCAGTGCTGACACGACTAGCGGGGGGAAAAATGAGCAGTTCTTC.

The chain employs TRBV4-1 and TRBJ2-2; D not certain. Per germline, CDR1 MGHRA and CDR2 YSYEKL. V was shortened by 0 bases and J by 1 base, with 3 bases between the two germline ends. CDR3 length: 14 amino acids. In nucleotides, the CDR3 is TGCGCCAGCAGCCAAGAACTGAACACCGGGGAGCTGTTTTTT. Translating gives CASSQELNTGELFF.

The V gene is TRBV27, the J gene TRBJ2-5; 9 nucleotides match TRBD1. V trimming: 3 bases; J trimming: 5 bases; junction bases outside the gene matches: 34. Germline CDR1 reads MNHEY; CDR2 reads SMNVEV (reference sequence). This CDR3 has 24 residues. The CDR3 loop reads CASSLGFPDVAGQGDRGVRETQYF. As DNA, the CDR3 is TGTGCCAGCAGTTTGGGGTTCCCGGATGTTGCGGGACAGGGAGATAGAGGTGTTCGGGAGACCCAGTACTTC.

The chain joins TRBV29-1 to TRBJ2-7, with D perhaps matching TRBD1 or TRBD2 (6 bases each). Germline V gene sequence: CDR1 SQVTM, CDR2 ANQGSEA. Trimming shortened V by 7 bases and J by 3 bases, and 13 bases separated the two germline ends. This CDR3 comprises 12 residues. In DNA, the CDR3 is TGCAGCGGTGGAGGGGGGATCTACGAGCAGTACTTC. Encoded protein: CSGGGGIYEQYF.

The table lists this clonotype with many counts. The chain has TRBV6-1 and TRBJ2-5; D gene ambiguous. Germline CDR1 is MNHNS and CDR2 is SASEGT. Trimming pared 6 bases from V and 7 bases from J, leaving 18 bases between. The CDR3 is made up of 14 amino acids. The CDR3 spells CASSELLTPVTQYF. CDR3 bases: TGTGCCAGCAGCGAGTTGCTGACTCCCGTGACCCAGTACTTC.

This clonotype was detected many times. The J gene is TRBJ2-1, the V gene TRBV20-1; possibly TRBD1 for D (6 bases). The V gene's germline CDR1 is DFQATT and CDR2 SNEGSKA (reference sequence). The V end lost 0 bases, the J end lost 10 bases, and 22 bases lay between the germline ends. The CDR3 spans 16 residues. CDR3 bases: TGCAGTGCTAGAGATAGTAATTGGCGGGTAGGGGGAGAGCAGTTCTTC. Its translation: CSARDSNWRVGGEQFF.

The chain links TRBV7-9 to TRBJ2-1; perhaps TRBD1 as D (6 bases). V lost 9 bases, J lost 6 bases, and 18 bases lay in between. This CDR3 region has 14 residues. Germline V gene lookup returns CDR1 SEHNR and CDR2 FQNEAQ (reference sequence). The CDR3: CASPTGSTSNEQFF. In nucleotides, the CDR3 is TGTGCCAGTCCTACAGGGTCAACAAGCAATGAGCAGTTCTTC.

This clonotype was seen repeatedly, ten times or more. One junction end disagrees with the germline gene, perhaps due to a read error. This rearrangement joins TRBV5-5 to TRBJ2-7; D is perhaps TRBD1 or TRBD2 (5 bases each). Germline V gene data show CDR1 as SGHKS and CDR2 as YYEKEE (reference sequence). The CDR3 runs to 14 residues. CDR3 residues: CASSLVVGDGRRDF. CDR3 sequence (DNA): TGTGCCAGCAGCTTGGTGGTGGGGGACGGCAGGCGGGACTTC. Full variable domain (missing parts from reference TRBV5-5 and TRBJ2-7): DAGVTQSPTHLIKTRGQQVTLRCSPISGHKSVSWYQQVLGQGPQFIFQYYEKEERGRGNFPDRFSARQFPNYSSELNVNALLLGDSALYLCASSLVVGDGRRDFGPGTRLTVT.

At least ten counts were recorded for this clonotype. The V gene is TRBV5-1, the J gene TRBJ2-5, with D unclear. This CDR3 spans 12 amino acids. The V gene lost 0 bases and the J gene lost 1 base, with 1 base spanning the gap. The germline V gene encodes CDR1 SGHRS and CDR2 YFSETQ. The CDR3 region has the DNA TGCGCCAGCAGCTTGGCCCAAGAGACCCAGTACTTC. Translation: CASSLAQETQYF.

A few counts support this clonotype. At one of its ends the junction is not consistent with the germline gene, which may arise from a read error. The V gene is TRBV20-1, the J gene TRBJ2-7; unclear D gene. The length of the CDR3 is 16 residues. Germline-derived CDR1 and CDR2 are DFQATT and SNEGSKA (reference sequence). CDR3 region: CCARDRRSALPSEQYF. DNA for the CDR3: TGCTGTGCTAGAGATCGTAGGTCAGCCCTACCTAGCGAGCAGTACTTC.

The table lists this clonotype with many counts. This chain connects TRBV9 to TRBJ2-1; weak D call: TRBD1 (6 bases). Germline CDR1 SGDLS, CDR2 YYNGEE. This CDR3 contains 12 residues. Trimming took 4 bases from V and 6 from J, leaving 8 bases between them. CDR3 sequence: CASSRGGNEQFF. CDR3 DNA sequence: TGTGCCAGCAGCCGAGGGGGCAATGAGCAGTTCTTC.

This clonotype was seen ten or more times. The rearrangement uses TRBV5-1 and TRBJ2-1; D possibly corresponds to TRBD2 (5 bases). The CDR3 length is 14 residues. Trimming pared 7 bases from V and 6 bases from J, leaving 17 bases between. CDR1 is SGHRS and CDR2 is YFSETQ in the germline V gene. The CDR3 DNA reads as TGCGCCAGCCGATCGGGGTCCGCCTCCAATGAGCAGTTCTTC. Amino acid sequence: CASRSGSASNEQFF.

This clonotype was seen a handful of times. The chain has TRBV12-3 or TRBV12-4 and TRBJ1-6; 7 bases are a match to TRBD1. This CDR3 has 15 residues. V lost 3 bases, J lost 3 bases, and 2 bases stayed unmatched. The CDR3: CASSLSGGYNSPLHF. DNA for the CDR3: TGTGCCAGCAGTTTGTCAGGGGGCTATAATTCACCCCTCCACTTT.

The CDR3 bases are TGCGCCAGCAGCTTGGACAGGGCACCCGAGCAGTACTTC. Translating gives CASSLDRAPEQYF. V and J are TRBV5-1 and TRBJ2-7; a possible D gene is TRBD1 (6 bases). The V gene lost 0 bases and the J gene lost 6 bases, with 10 bases spanning the gap. Germline CDR1 reads SGHRS; CDR2 reads YFSETQ. The CDR3 runs 13 residues.

The rearrangement uses TRBV7-2 and TRBJ2-1; TRBD2 agrees at 10 bases. Per germline, CDR1 SGHTA and CDR2 FQGNSA. With V trimmed by 5 bases and J by 8 bases, 9 bases remained unmatched. The CDR3 consists of 15 residues. The CDR3 DNA is TGTGCCAGCAGCACCCCTAGCGGGAGATTGTATGAGCAGTTCTTC. This translates into CASSTPSGRLYEQFF. Looking up the rest from reference TRBV7-2 and TRBJ2-1 gives the full variable domain: GAGVSQSPSNKVTEKGKDVELRCDPISGHTALYWYRQSLGQGLEFLIYFQGNSAPDKSGLPSDRFSAERTGGSVSTLTIQRTQQEDSAVYLCASSTPSGRLYEQFFGPGTRLTVL.

With respect to this clonotype: It may be a read error: a sequence one base away is much more abundant. The chain employs TRBV6-5 and TRBJ1-1; no clear D gene. This CDR3 is built from 15 residues. Germline CDR1 and CDR2: MNHEY and SVGAGI. The CDR3 DNA reads as TGTGCCAGCAGTTACTCGTCTCGCGGTGGCACTGAAGATTTCTTT. This codes for CASSYSSRGGTEDFF.

Ten or more counts support this clonotype. The V gene is TRBV20-1, the J gene TRBJ1-5; TRBD1 is a possible D gene (6 bases). The CDR3 runs to 14 residues. Trimming pared 4 bases from V and 6 bases from J, leaving 16 bases between. In germline, CDR1 is DFQATT, CDR2 SNEGSKA (reference sequence). CDR3 loop: CSATTGATGQPQHF. As DNA, the CDR3 is TGCAGTGCTACTACGGGGGCAACGGGTCAGCCCCAGCATTTT.

This clonotype showed up many times. The genes are TRBV2 and TRBJ1-6, with unresolved D. Germline values: CDR1 SNHLY, CDR2 FYNNEI. The CDR3 is 14 amino acids. The V end was cut by 3 bases, the J end by 4 bases, with 7 bases between. The CDR3 loop reads CASSEEQYNSPLHF. The DNA of the CDR3 is TGTGCCAGCAGTGAGGAACAGTATAATTCACCCCTCCACTTT.